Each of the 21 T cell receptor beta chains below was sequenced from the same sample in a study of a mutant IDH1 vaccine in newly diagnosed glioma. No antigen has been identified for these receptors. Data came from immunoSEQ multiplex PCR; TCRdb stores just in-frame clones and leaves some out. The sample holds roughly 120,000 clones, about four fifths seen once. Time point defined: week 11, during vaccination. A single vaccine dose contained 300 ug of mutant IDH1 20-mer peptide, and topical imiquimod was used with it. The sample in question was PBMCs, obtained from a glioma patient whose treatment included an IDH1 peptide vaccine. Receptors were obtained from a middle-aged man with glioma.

CDR3 region: CASSPLELGYTF. The CDR3 DNA reads TGTGCCAGCTCACCACTGGAGTTGGGCTACACCTTC. V usage is TRBV18 and J usage is TRBJ1-2; no clear D. The length of the CDR3 is 12 residues. Trimming removed 1 base from V and 8 bases from J, with 8 bases in between. Germline CDR1 KGHSH, CDR2 LQKENI.

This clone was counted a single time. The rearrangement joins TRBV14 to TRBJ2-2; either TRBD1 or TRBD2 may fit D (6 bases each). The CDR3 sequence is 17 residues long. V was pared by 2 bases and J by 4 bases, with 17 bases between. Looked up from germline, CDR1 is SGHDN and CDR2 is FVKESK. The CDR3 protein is CASSQLPGRGRTGELFF. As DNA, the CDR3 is TGTGCCAGCAGCCAATTGCCGGGTCGGGGGCGCACCGGGGAGCTGTTTTTT.

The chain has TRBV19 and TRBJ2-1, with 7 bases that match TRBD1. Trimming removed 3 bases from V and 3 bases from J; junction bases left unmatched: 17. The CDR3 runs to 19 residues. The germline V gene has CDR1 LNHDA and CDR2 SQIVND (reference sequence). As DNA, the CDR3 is TGTGCCAGTAGTATTCCCGTCATTCCGGGACAGCCCCTCTACAATGAGCAGTTCTTC. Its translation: CASSIPVIPGQPLYNEQFF.

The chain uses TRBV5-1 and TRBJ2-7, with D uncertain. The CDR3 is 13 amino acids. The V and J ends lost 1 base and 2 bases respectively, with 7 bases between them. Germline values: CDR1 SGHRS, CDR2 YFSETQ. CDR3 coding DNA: TGCGCCAGCAGCTTGTCGGAACCCTACGAGCAGTACTTC. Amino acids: CASSLSEPYEQYF. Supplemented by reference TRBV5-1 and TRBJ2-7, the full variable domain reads KAGVTQTPRYLIKTRGQQVTLSCSPISGHRSVSWYQQTPGQGLQFLFEYFSETQRNKGNFPGRFSGRQFSNSRSEMNVSTLELGDSALYLCASSLSEPYEQYFGPGTRLTVT.

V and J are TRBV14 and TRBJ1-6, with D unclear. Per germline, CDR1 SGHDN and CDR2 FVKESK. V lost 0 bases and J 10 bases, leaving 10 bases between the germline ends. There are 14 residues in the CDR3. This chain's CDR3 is CASSQEKGPSPLHF. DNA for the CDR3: TGTGCCAGCAGCCAAGAAAAGGGCCCCTCACCCCTCCACTTT.

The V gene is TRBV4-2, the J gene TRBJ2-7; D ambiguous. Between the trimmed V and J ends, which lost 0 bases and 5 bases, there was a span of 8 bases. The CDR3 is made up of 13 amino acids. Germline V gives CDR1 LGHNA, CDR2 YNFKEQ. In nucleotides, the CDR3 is TGTGCCAGCAGCCAAGATATGAGTCACGAGCAGTACTTC. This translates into CASSQDMSHEQYF.

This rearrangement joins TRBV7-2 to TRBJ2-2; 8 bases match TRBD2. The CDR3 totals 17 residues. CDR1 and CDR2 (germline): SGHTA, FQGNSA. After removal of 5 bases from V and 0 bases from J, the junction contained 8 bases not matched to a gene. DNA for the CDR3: TGTGCCAGCAGCGCACATAGCGGGGCCCCGAACACCGGGGAGCTGTTTTTT. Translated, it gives CASSAHSGAPNTGELFF. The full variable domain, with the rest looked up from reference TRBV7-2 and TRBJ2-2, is GAGVSQSPSNKVTEKGKDVELRCDPISGHTALYWYRQSLGQGLEFLIYFQGNSAPDKSGLPSDRFSAERTGGSVSTLTIQRTQQEDSAVYLCASSAHSGAPNTGELFFGEGSRLTVL.

CDR3 loop: CASSLSEGWTEAFF. The CDR3 DNA reads TGTGCCAGCAGTTTATCGGAGGGTTGGACTGAAGCTTTCTTT. The chain carries TRBV27 and TRBJ1-1; the D is unclear. V dropped 0 bases and J dropped 5 bases, with 10 bases sitting between them. The length of the CDR3 is 14 residues. Germline lookup yields CDR1 MNHEY and CDR2 SMNVEV (reference sequence).

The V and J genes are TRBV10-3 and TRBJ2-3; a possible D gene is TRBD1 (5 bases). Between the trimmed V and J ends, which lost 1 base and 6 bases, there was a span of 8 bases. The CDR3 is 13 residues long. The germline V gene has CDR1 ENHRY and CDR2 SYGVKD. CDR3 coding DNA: TGTGCCATCAGTGAGTTCAGGGTGGATACGCAGTATTTT. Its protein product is CAISEFRVDTQYF.

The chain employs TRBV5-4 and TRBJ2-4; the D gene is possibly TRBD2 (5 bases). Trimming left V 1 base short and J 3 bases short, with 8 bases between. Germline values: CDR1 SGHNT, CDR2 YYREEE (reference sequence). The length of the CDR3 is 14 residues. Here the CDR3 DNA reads TGTGCCAGCAGCTTGATAACTAGCAAAAACATTCAGTACTTC. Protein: CASSLITSKNIQYF.

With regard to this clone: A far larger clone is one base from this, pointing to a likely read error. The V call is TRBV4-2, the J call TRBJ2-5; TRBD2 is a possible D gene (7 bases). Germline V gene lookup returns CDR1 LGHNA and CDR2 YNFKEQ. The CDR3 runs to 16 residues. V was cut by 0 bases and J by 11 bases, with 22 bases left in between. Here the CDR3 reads CASSQDGGGRGREQYF. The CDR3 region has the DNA TGTGCCAGCAGCCAAGATGGGGGGGGAAGGGGGAGGGAGCAGTACTTC.

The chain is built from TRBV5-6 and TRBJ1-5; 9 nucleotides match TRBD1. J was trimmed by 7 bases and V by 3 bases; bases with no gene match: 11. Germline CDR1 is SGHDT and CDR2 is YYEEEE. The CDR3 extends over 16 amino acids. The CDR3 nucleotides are TGTGCCAGCAGCTCCATGACAGGGGGTATTGAACAGCCCCAGCATTTT. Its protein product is CASSSMTGGIEQPQHF.

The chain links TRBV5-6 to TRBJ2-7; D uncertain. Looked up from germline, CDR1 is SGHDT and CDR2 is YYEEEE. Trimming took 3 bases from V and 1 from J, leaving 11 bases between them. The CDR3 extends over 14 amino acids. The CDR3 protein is CASSSTDSSYEQYF. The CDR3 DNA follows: TGTGCCAGCAGCTCCACCGATTCTTCCTACGAGCAGTACTTC.

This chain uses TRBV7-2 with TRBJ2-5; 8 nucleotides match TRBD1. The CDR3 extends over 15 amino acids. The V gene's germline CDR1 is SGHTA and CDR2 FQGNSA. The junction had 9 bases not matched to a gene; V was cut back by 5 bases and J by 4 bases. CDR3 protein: CASSSSTGVGETQYF. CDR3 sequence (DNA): TGTGCCAGCAGCAGCTCGACAGGGGTCGGAGAGACCCAGTACTTC.

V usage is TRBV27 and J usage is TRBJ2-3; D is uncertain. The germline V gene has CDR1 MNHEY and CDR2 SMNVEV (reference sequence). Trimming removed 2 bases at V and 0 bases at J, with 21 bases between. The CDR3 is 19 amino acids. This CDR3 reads CASSLRRPGVIRSTDTQYF. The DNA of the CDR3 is TGTGCCAGCAGTTTAAGGAGACCGGGCGTTATAAGGAGCACAGATACGCAGTATTTT.

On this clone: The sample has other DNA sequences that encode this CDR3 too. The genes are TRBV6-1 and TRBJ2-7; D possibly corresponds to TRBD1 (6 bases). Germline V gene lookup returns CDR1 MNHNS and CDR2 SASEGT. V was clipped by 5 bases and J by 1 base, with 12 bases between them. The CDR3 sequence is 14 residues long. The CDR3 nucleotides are TGTGCCAGCAGTCCCAGGACAGATTCCTACGAGCAGTACTTC. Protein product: CASSPRTDSYEQYF.

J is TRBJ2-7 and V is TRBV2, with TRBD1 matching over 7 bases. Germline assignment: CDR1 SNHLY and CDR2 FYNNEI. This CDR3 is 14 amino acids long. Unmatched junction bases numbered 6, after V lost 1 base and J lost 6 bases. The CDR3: CASSEEGRGSEQYF. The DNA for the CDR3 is TGTGCCAGCAGTGAAGAGGGCAGGGGGAGCGAGCAGTACTTC. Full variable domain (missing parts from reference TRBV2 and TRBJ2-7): EPEVTQTPSHQVTQMGQEVILRCVPISNHLYFYWYRQILGQKVEFLVSFYNNEISEKSEIFDDQFSVERPDGSNFTLKIRSTKLEDSAMYFCASSEEGRGSEQYFGPGTRLTVT.

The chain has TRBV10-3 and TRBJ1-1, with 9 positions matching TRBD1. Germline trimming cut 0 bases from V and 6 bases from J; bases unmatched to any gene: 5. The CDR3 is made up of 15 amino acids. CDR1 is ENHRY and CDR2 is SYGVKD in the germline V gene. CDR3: CAISESNRGQPEAFF. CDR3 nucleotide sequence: TGTGCCATCAGTGAGTCGAACAGGGGGCAACCTGAAGCTTTCTTT.

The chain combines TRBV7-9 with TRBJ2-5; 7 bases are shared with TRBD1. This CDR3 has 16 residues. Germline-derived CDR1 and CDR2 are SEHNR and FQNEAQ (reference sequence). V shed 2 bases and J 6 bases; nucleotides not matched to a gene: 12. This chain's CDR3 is CASSLTLGTEPKTQYF. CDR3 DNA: TGTGCCAGCAGCTTAACCCTCGGGACAGAGCCCAAGACCCAGTACTTC. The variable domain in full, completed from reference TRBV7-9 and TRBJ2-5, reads DTGVSQNPRHKITKRGQNVTFRCDPISEHNRLYWYRQTLGQGPEFLTYFQNEAQLEKSRLLSDRFSAERPKGSFSTLEIQRTEQGDSAMYLCASSLTLGTEPKTQYFGPGTRLLVL.

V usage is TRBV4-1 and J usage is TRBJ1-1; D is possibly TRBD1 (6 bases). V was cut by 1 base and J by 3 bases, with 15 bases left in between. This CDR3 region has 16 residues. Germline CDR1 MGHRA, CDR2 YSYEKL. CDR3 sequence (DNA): TGCGCCAGCAGCCAAGTGCGACAGGCTGGGGACACTGAAGCTTTCTTT. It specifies CASSQVRQAGDTEAFF.

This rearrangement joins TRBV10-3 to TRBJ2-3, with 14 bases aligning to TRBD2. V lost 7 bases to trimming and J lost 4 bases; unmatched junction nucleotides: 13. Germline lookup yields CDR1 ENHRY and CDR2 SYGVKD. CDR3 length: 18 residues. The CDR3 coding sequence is TGTGCCATCAAGGAGACTAGCGGGAGGGGGGGAAAAGCAGATACGCAGTATTTT. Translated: CAIKETSGRGGKADTQYF.